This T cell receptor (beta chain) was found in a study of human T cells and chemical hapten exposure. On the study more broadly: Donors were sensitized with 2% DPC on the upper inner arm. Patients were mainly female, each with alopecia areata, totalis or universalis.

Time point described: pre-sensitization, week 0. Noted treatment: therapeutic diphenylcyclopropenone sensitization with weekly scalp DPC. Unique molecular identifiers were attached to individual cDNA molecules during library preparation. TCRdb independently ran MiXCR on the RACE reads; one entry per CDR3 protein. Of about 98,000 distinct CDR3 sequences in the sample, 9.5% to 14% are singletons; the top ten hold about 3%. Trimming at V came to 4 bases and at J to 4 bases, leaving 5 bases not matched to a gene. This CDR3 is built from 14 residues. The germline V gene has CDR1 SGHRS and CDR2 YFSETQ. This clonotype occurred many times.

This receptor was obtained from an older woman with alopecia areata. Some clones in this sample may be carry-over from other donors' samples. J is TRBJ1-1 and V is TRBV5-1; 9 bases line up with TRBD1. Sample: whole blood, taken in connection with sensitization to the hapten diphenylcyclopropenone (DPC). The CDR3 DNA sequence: TGCGCCAGCAGCACCACAGGGGGCGGCACTGAAGCTTTCTTT. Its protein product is CASSTTGGGTEAFF.